Below, 4 T cell receptor beta chains from the same sample are listed, as sequenced in a study of blood T cell repertoires in COVID-19. Assay used: immunoSEQ multiplex PCR; TCRdb lists only in-frame clones, some missing. The sample lists roughly 250,000 clones, 75% to 90% occurring once. Sequencing was carried out using peripheral blood. All receptors come from a woman aged 60-70 years with active or convalescent COVID-19.

The chain carries TRBV5-1 and TRBJ2-3; 8 bases line up with TRBD2. This CDR3 is 17 amino acids long. The germline V gene has CDR1 SGHRS and CDR2 YFSETQ. Unmatched junction bases numbered 11, after V lost 0 bases and J lost 5 bases. CDR3 DNA: TGCGCCAGCAGCTTGGCGCTCGGGGGGGCCGGGGGAGATACGCAGTATTTT. Translating it yields CASSLALGGAGGDTQYF.

V usage is TRBV5-8 and J usage is TRBJ1-2; 7 nucleotides align to TRBD1. The V gene end was trimmed by 0 bases and the J gene end by 8 bases; junction bases not matched to a gene: 10. Germline CDR1 SGHTS, CDR2 YDEGEE. The CDR3 runs to 15 residues. Here the CDR3 DNA reads TGTGCCAGCAGCTTGGGAGGGGGCCGCACCTTGGGCTACACCTTC. Protein product: CASSLGGGRTLGYTF.

The genes are TRBV3-1 (or the pseudogene TRBV3-2) and TRBJ1-2; a possible D gene is TRBD1 (5 bases). The CDR3 totals 15 residues. Germline-derived CDR1 and CDR2 are LGHDT and YNNKEL (reference sequence). Trimming shortened V by 2 bases and J by 7 bases, and 17 bases separated the two germline ends. The CDR3 spells CASSQRGTSPFGYTF. The DNA for the CDR3 is TGTGCCAGCAGCCAACGAGGGACTAGCCCATTTGGCTACACCTTC.

Note on this clone: The same CDR3 arises from other DNA sequences in this sample as well. The CDR3: CASSLAGGVYGYTF. CDR3 DNA: TGTGCCAGCAGTCTAGCGGGAGGGGTCTATGGCTACACCTTC. The J gene is TRBJ1-2, the V gene TRBV7-9, with a weak D call TRBD1 (5 bases). Per germline, CDR1 SEHNR and CDR2 FQNEAQ (reference sequence). CDR3 length equals 14 residues. Trimming shortened V by 6 bases and J by 4 bases, and 15 bases separated the two germline ends.